Listed here are 7 T cell receptor beta chains from one sample, sequenced in a study of T cell repertoires in ileal Crohn's disease. TCRdb's table, derived via immunoSEQ multiplex PCR, lists solely in-frame clones and lacks some. In the table there are approximately 9,600 clones, over 60% of which are singletons. The sample was ileal tissue. The receptors were gathered from an adult with Crohn's disease.

This chain joins TRBV4-1 and TRBJ1-4, with a possible D match to TRBD1 (5 bases). CDR3 length: 14 amino acids. Trimming removed 0 bases at V and 10 bases at J, with 12 bases between. Germline CDR1 is MGHRA and CDR2 is YSYEKL. The CDR3 DNA sequence: TGCGCCAGCAGCCAAGACAGGGCGCAAGGAAAACTGTTTTTT. Residues: CASSQDRAQGKLFF.

The chain is built from TRBV7-2 and TRBJ1-1; 8 nucleotides agree with TRBD1. The CDR3 length is 15 residues. Germline assignment: CDR1 SGHTA and CDR2 FQGNSA. The V and J ends lost 5 bases and 5 bases, in that order; junction bases with no gene match: 10. CDR3: CASSPRQGSATEAFF. The CDR3 DNA follows: TGTGCCAGCAGCCCCCGACAGGGGTCTGCTACTGAAGCTTTCTTT.

The chain links TRBV7-6 to TRBJ2-5; 12 bases align to TRBD2. J lost 5 bases, V lost 5 bases, and 6 bases had no gene match. The CDR3 contains 15 residues. The germline V gene encodes CDR1 SGHVS and CDR2 FNYEAQ. In DNA, the CDR3 is TGTGCCAGCAGCCCCCTAGCGGGGGGGCTCGAGACCCAGTACTTC. The encoded protein is CASSPLAGGLETQYF.

This chain uses TRBV2 with TRBJ2-1; 8 nucleotides line up with TRBD1. CDR3 length: 14 residues. Per germline, CDR1 SNHLY and CDR2 FYNNEI. The junction had 5 bases not matched to a gene; V was cut back by 4 bases and J by 6 bases. The CDR3, as DNA: TGTGCCAGCAGTGGGACAGGGAAGGGCAATGAGCAGTTCTTC. Its translation: CASSGTGKGNEQFF.

This chain links TRBV7-2 with TRBJ1-1; D perhaps matches TRBD1 (5 bases). The CDR3 length is 15 residues. Germline CDR1 is SGHTA and CDR2 is FQGNSA. V lost 0 bases to trimming and J lost 4 bases, with 12 bases between them. The chain's CDR3 is CASSLAGGFGTEAFF. Written as DNA, the CDR3 is TGTGCCAGCAGCTTAGCGGGGGGGTTTGGCACTGAAGCTTTCTTT.

This clone came up once. V is TRBV28 and J is TRBJ2-7; D might be TRBD1 (6 bases). Between the trimmed V and J ends, which lost 7 bases and 0 bases, there was a span of 13 bases. The CDR3 runs 14 residues. Looked up from germline, CDR1 is MDHEN and CDR2 is SYDVKM. The CDR3 is CASKNRDNSYEQYF. DNA for the CDR3: TGTGCCAGCAAGAACCGGGACAACTCCTACGAGCAGTACTTC.

This clone was observed a single time. The CDR3 nucleotides are TGTGCCAGCAGCCCGACAGGGACCTATGGCTACACCTTC. This sequence encodes CASSPTGTYGYTF. The chain couples TRBV5-6 to TRBJ1-2; 7 bases agree with TRBD1. Unmatched junction bases numbered 4, after V lost 4 bases and J lost 4 bases. CDR1 is SGHDT, CDR2 YYEEEE, per germline. This CDR3 is built from 13 residues.